Listed below are T cell receptor beta chains from one sample, sequenced in a study of T cell repertoires in cytomegalovirus infection. Using its own MiXCR run on the reads, TCRdb lists one record per CDR3 protein. The sample lists about 300,000 distinct CDR3 sequences; approximately 10% were seen once. Sequencing was carried out using PBMCs. These receptors all stem from a human donor in good health (CMV status not recorded). Some clones in this sample may be carry-over from other donors' samples. CDR3s leave out the opening cysteine and the closing phenylalanine or tryptophan. Fields, in order: V gene, J gene, clone size, CDR3 protein. For some rows the clone size is stated as once, few or many, or as a class when expanded; others skip it.

>TRBV7-2|TRBJ1-5|many
ASSLAELQPQH
>TRBV25-1|TRBJ2-2|NA
ASSESPIDRNTGELF
>TRBV7-3|TRBJ2-3|many
ASQKGIADTQY
>TRBV5-4|TRBJ2-5|many
ASSWDPRETQY
>TRBV3-1|TRBJ2-1|few
ASSQGTGTGGVAGF
>TRBV11-3|TRBJ2-1|many
ASSPGRNEQF
>TRBV19|TRBJ2-6|NA
ASSVQGGGANVLT
>TRBV29-1|TRBJ2-1|many
SVPGGSGEQF
>TRBV7-9|TRBJ1-2|NA
ASSSGQVLNGYT
>TRBV20-1|TRBJ1-1|NA
SAREFRAF
>TRBV7-2|TRBJ2-3|many
ASSLARRDTQY
>TRBV6-4|TRBJ2-1|many
ASSPSGDLYNEQF
>TRBV20-1|TRBJ1-1|few
SAREGRGRNTEAF
>TRBV7-6|TRBJ2-1|many
ASSSRQGASTGEQF
>TRBV25-1|TRBJ1-4|few
ASSEDLYATNEKLF
>TRBV23-1|TRBJ2-5|many
ASSHSDRALPSNPEQETQY
>TRBV28|TRBJ1-2|NA
ASSPPPGTGFGYT
>TRBV6-2/TRBV6-3|TRBJ2-1|many
ASSYGTSGGFEQF
>TRBV10-3|TRBJ1-1|many
AISGTAQNTEAF
>TRBV5-4|TRBJ2-3|NA
ASSPAAGQILTDTQY
>TRBV28|TRBJ2-4|many
ASTNWDEEPKNIQY
>TRBV13|TRBJ2-2|many
ASSLPTSGGPTGELF
>TRBV28|TRBJ2-3|many
ASSTPLGVKADTQY
>TRBV28|TRBJ1-6|NA
ASRYNDSPLH
>TRBV20-1|TRBJ2-5|many
SASAGLSETQY
>TRBV29-1|TRBJ1-4|few
SVRGGGWLF
>TRBV25-1|TRBJ2-7|many
ASSELKGSYEQY
>TRBV13|TRBJ1-1|many
ASSFGSLEAF
>TRBV25-1|TRBJ2-1|many
ASSTDRGYSNEQF
>TRBV20-1|TRBJ2-5|many
SARADLAPTQY
>TRBV7-9|TRBJ2-1|many
ATLGVFDNEQF
>TRBV6-4|TRBJ2-1|NA
ASSDRGEYNEQF
>TRBV7-6|TRBJ2-1|many
ASSLWIGGYNEQF
>TRBV25-1|TRBJ1-4|many
ASSEHRSTNEKLF
>TRBV24-1|TRBJ2-1|many
ATSDQTGHNEQF
>TRBV5-4|TRBJ2-5|many
ASSAGSLTGLRQETQY
>TRBV7-8|TRBJ1-1|many
ASSWGPRTEAF
>TRBV20-1|TRBJ2-2|many
SAPSGGNTGELF
>TRBV7-2|TRBJ2-7|many
ASSKGQGATSYEQY
>TRBV10-3|TRBJ1-4|NA
AIRDPGPEGEKLF
>TRBV12-3/TRBV12-4|TRBJ1-1|many
ASSFNDRATEAF
>TRBV28|TRBJ1-1|many
ASSFRVRRATEAF
>TRBV2|TRBJ1-1|NA
ASSFYQGGGTEAF
>TRBV6-5|TRBJ1-2|NA
ASTPGDGSNYGHS
>TRBV20-1|TRBJ2-1|many
SASVSWRAYNEQF
>TRBV7-2|TRBJ1-3|many
ASSPQVSGNTIY
>TRBV28|TRBJ1-3|NA
ASSPPRTGAYTIY
>TRBV12-3/TRBV12-4|TRBJ1-2|NA
ASKQDRGGYT
>TRBV29-1|TRBJ2-6|few
SGGDPGSGANVLT
>TRBV20-1|TRBJ1-5|many
SASLALSSNQPQH
>TRBV28|TRBJ1-5|few
ASSLATTGVQPQH
>TRBV20-1|TRBJ1-6|many
SALDRRGYNSPLH
>TRBV3-1|TRBJ1-2|NA
ASSQVSLGGYT
>TRBV7-2|TRBJ2-3|many
ASKRAGGSTDTQY